What follows are 21 T cell receptor beta chains derived from one specimen sequenced in a study of cytomegalovirus exposure and HLA in healthy donors. The PCR was carried out with 60 Vbeta primers and 13 Jbeta primers. Generated by immunoSEQ multiplex PCR, the TCRdb table keeps only in-frame clones and is missing some. This sample carries 150,000 to 200,000 clones, roughly 84% of them seen once, and the ten largest clones take more than 2%. The sequencing sample was made of PBMCs. The receptors derive from a young man in good health and CMV-seropositive.

The genes are TRBV18 and TRBJ2-3; no firm D call. The CDR3 consists of 13 residues. Between the trimmed V and J ends, which lost 2 bases and 11 bases, there was a span of 14 bases. Germline lookup yields CDR1 KGHSH and CDR2 LQKENI. The CDR3 reads CASSPTTNSGQYF. The CDR3 nucleotides read TGTGCCAGCTCACCAACCACGAATAGTGGGCAGTATTTT.

The chain carries TRBV9 and TRBJ1-2; no clear D gene. V was clipped by 0 bases and J by 2 bases, with 11 bases between them. The CDR3 has 15 amino acids. The germline gives CDR1 SGDLS, CDR2 YYNGEE. This CDR3 is CASSVDPDSNYGYTF. DNA for the CDR3: TGTGCCAGCAGCGTAGACCCCGACTCCAACTATGGCTACACCTTC.

The chain is built from TRBV7-2 and TRBJ2-7; TRBD2 aligns across 8 bases. The CDR3 is made up of 14 amino acids. The J segment lost 5 bases and the V segment lost 5 bases, leaving 8 bases of the junction unmatched. Germline CDR1 and CDR2: SGHTA and FQGNSA. CDR3 residues: CASSNRGGVNEQYF. The CDR3 bases are TGTGCCAGCAGCAATCGGGGGGGCGTTAACGAGCAGTACTTC.

This chain joins TRBV7-9 and TRBJ2-5; TRBD1 matches at 8 bases. Germline V CDR1 and CDR2: SEHNR, FQNEAQ (reference sequence). CDR3 length: 16 amino acids. Germline trimming cut 3 bases from V and 5 bases from J; bases unmatched to any gene: 11. The CDR3 here is CASSLAGGQGSETQYF. The CDR3 DNA follows: TGTGCCAGCAGCTTGGCAGGAGGACAGGGCTCGGAGACCCAGTACTTC.

This clone was seen a single time. In DNA form, the CDR3 reads TGCGCCAGCAGCCTACAGACAGGGGTTTTCTCTGGGGCCAACGTCCTGACTTTC. It yields the protein CASSLQTGVFSGANVLTF. V and J are TRBV4-3 and TRBJ2-6; 8 nucleotides line up with TRBD1. V trimming: 4 bases; J trimming: 0 bases; junction bases outside the gene matches: 8. The CDR3 covers 18 residues. Germline CDR1 and CDR2: LGHNA and YSLEER.

This clone appeared a single time. The rearrangement links TRBV10-3 to TRBJ2-1; 7 bases align to TRBD2. Looked up from germline, CDR1 is ENHRY and CDR2 is SYGVKD. J gave up 9 bases and V 0 bases, and 5 bases lay outside the gene matches. The CDR3 runs to 14 residues. CDR3 coding DNA: TGTGCCATCAGTGAGTCGAGGGAGGGGACTGAGCAGTTCTTC. This encodes CAISESREGTEQFF.

The rearrangement uses TRBV27 and TRBJ2-1; 8 bases line up with TRBD2. J lost 3 bases, V lost 0 bases, and 7 bases had no gene match. This CDR3 has 17 residues. From germline, CDR1 is MNHEY and CDR2 SMNVEV (reference sequence). The DNA for the CDR3 is TGTGCCAGCAGTTTATCGATAGGCGGGGGGCGCTACAATGAGCAGTTCTTC. It is translated as CASSLSIGGGRYNEQFF.

The rearrangement links TRBV7-3 to TRBJ1-6, with a weak D call TRBD1 (5 bases). Deletions cut 3 bases from V and 8 bases from J, with 11 bases between. The CDR3 consists of 14 residues. Germline V lookup: CDR1 SGHTA, CDR2 FQGTGA. The CDR3 DNA follows: TGTGCCAGCAGCTTCGGGGGAGTCGATTCACCCCTCCACTTT. Protein: CASSFGGVDSPLHF.

The J gene is TRBJ2-7, the V gene TRBV27; TRBD2 matches 15 bases. The germline V gene has CDR1 MNHEY and CDR2 SMNVEV (reference sequence). The junction had 4 bases not matched to a gene; V was cut back by 6 bases and J by 4 bases. The CDR3 loop spans 15 amino acids. In DNA, the CDR3 is TGTGCCAGCAGAAGAGGGACTAGCGGGGGGTACGAGCAGTACTTC. Translating it yields CASRRGTSGGYEQYF.

V is TRBV4-1 and J is TRBJ2-3; 9 nucleotides match TRBD2. Germline assignment: CDR1 MGHRA and CDR2 YSYEKL. The CDR3 is 16 residues long. With V trimmed by 7 bases and J by 5 bases, 13 bases remained unmatched. The CDR3 DNA follows: TGCGCCAGCACCCGAGGGGCGGGGGGGCTCTTAGATACGCAGTATTTT. Protein sequence: CASTRGAGGLLDTQYF.

This clone has only a few counts. The chain uses TRBV19 and TRBJ2-1; TRBD1 agrees at 7 bases. Germline loops: CDR1 LNHDA, CDR2 SQIVND (reference sequence). This CDR3 spans 15 amino acids. V lost 1 base and J lost 7; bases outside the gene matches: 7. CDR3 sequence (DNA): TGTGCCAGTAGTATAGGGAGGTTACAGGGGAATGAGCAGTTCTTC. Protein sequence: CASSIGRLQGNEQFF.

The chain links TRBV18 to TRBJ1-5; perhaps TRBD1 as D (6 bases). Germline lookup yields CDR1 KGHSH and CDR2 LQKENI. Trimming stripped 5 bases from V and 2 bases from J, with 10 bases between. This CDR3 spans 14 amino acids. The CDR3 DNA reads TGTGCCAGCTCATTATCAGGGGGCAATCAGCCCCAGCATTTT. Protein sequence: CASSLSGGNQPQHF. The variable domain in full, with the rest retrieved from reference TRBV18 and TRBJ1-5, is NAGVMQNPRHLVRRRGQEARLRCSPMKGHSHVYWYRQLPEEGLKFMVYLQKENIIDESGMPKERFSAEFPKEGPSILRIQQVVRGDSAAYFCASSLSGGNQPQHFGDGTRLSIL.

As to this clone: At one of its ends the junction is not consistent with the germline gene, which may arise from a read error. V is TRBV27 and J is TRBJ2-5, with 14 bases fitting TRBD2. The CDR3 is 14 residues long. Germline-derived CDR1 and CDR2 are MNHEY and SMNVEV (reference sequence). CDR3 residues: CASRGLAGGETQYF. The CDR3 nucleotides are TGTGCCAGCCGTGGACTAGCGGGGGGAGAGACCCAATACTTC.

The rearrangement joins TRBV18 to TRBJ1-5, with D hard to call. CDR1 is KGHSH and CDR2 is LQKENI in the germline V gene. V was shortened by 3 bases and J by 5 bases, with 14 bases between the two germline ends. The CDR3 runs 15 residues. The CDR3 nucleotides read TGTGCCAGCTCACCCAGCCGTGGAGGCGATCAGCCCCAGCATTTT. This translates into CASSPSRGGDQPQHF.

The chain carries TRBV29-1 and TRBJ2-6, with D perhaps matching TRBD2 (5 bases). V lost 7 bases and J 2 bases, leaving 15 bases between the germline ends. The CDR3 covers 15 residues. Germline V gene lookup returns CDR1 SQVTM and CDR2 ANQGSEA. CDR3 nucleotide sequence: TGCAGCGCCACGGGTACCGGGGCTGGGGCCAACGTCCTGACTTTC. Translated: CSATGTGAGANVLTF.

The rearrangement links TRBV6-6 to TRBJ1-3, with 8 bases lining up with TRBD1. This CDR3 has 13 amino acids. Germline V gives CDR1 MNHNY, CDR2 SVGAGI (reference sequence). V lost 6 bases, J lost 7 bases, and 5 bases stayed unmatched. CDR3 residues: CASSLGQVNTIYF. CDR3 bases: TGTGCCAGCAGCTTGGGACAGGTTAACACCATATATTTT.

This clone was recorded a few times. The chain employs TRBV29-1 and TRBJ1-1, with 7 positions matching TRBD1. The CDR3 has 16 amino acids. The V gene's germline CDR1 is SQVTM and CDR2 ANQGSEA. The trim removed 3 bases at V and 3 bases at J, leaving 13 bases unmatched. The CDR3, as DNA: TGCAGCGTTGAGGGCAGGGGGGACGGGATGGACACTGAAGCTTTCTTT. It is translated as CSVEGRGDGMDTEAFF.

A few counts support this clone. The rearrangement links TRBV5-4 to TRBJ1-2, with 9 bases aligning to TRBD1. The CDR3 totals 14 residues. Trimming cost V 4 bases and J 6 bases; bases outside gene matches: 7. Per the germline V gene, CDR1 is SGHNT and CDR2 is YYREEE (reference sequence). The DNA for the CDR3 is TGTGCCAGCAGCGATGGGACAGGGAGGGATGGCTACACCTTC. Its protein product is CASSDGTGRDGYTF.

About this clone: A read error may produce the germline difference seen at one junction end. The chain employs TRBV10-1 and TRBJ1-1, with 7 bases lining up with TRBD1. Germline V gene data show CDR1 as WNHNN and CDR2 as SYGVQD (reference sequence). There are 17 residues in the CDR3. The CDR3 is CASREWRGLRMNTEAFF. CDR3 nucleotides: TGCGCCAGCAGAGAGTGGAGGGGGCTAAGAATGAACACTGAAGCTTTCTTT.

The chain uses TRBV7-3 and TRBJ1-1; a possible D gene is TRBD1 (5 bases). Trimming shortened V by 5 bases and J by 6 bases, and 10 bases separated the two germline ends. This CDR3 has 12 residues. Germline CDR1 SGHTA, CDR2 FQGTGA. CDR3 sequence: CASSPPGAEAFF. CDR3 DNA: TGTGCCAGCAGCCCCCCGGGGGCTGAAGCTTTCTTT. The whole variable domain, filled in from reference TRBV7-3 and TRBJ1-1, reads GAGVSQTPSNKVTEKGKYVELRCDPISGHTALYWYRQSLGQGPEFLIYFQGTGAADDSGLPNDRFFAVRPEGSVSTLKIQRTERGDSAVYLCASSPPGAEAFFGQGTRLTVV.

The gene calls are TRBV2 and TRBJ1-1; 7 nucleotides agree with TRBD1. With V trimmed by 6 bases and J by 0 bases, 7 bases remained unmatched. This CDR3 spans 15 amino acids. The germline V gene encodes CDR1 SNHLY and CDR2 FYNNEI. The CDR3 nucleotides are TGTGCCAGCAGGGATGGACAGGAGATGAACACTGAAGCTTTCTTT. It codes for CASRDGQEMNTEAFF.